These T cell receptor beta chains were read from a single sample in a study of regulatory T cells in long-lasting Graves disease. TCRdb redid the calling of the multiplex PCR reads with MiXCR, one entry per CDR3 protein. This table holds approximately 400,000 distinct CDR3 sequences, over 14% found once. These data were likewise used in another study, on T cells in Graves' hyperthyroidism and ophthalmopathy.

The sample here was peripheral blood mononuclear cells (PBMCs), taken at new diagnosis, from a patient treated with antithyroid drugs. These receptors were obtained from a woman aged 40 to 49 with Graves disease. The CDR3 runs from the conserved cysteine through the conserved F or W. Fields, in order: J gene, V gene, CDR3 protein.

j_call: TRBJ2-1; v_call: TRBV28; cdr3_aa: CASSPGLANEQFF
j_call: TRBJ1-5; v_call: TRBV30; cdr3_aa: CAWSEDTSNQPQHF
j_call: TRBJ2-7; v_call: TRBV27; cdr3_aa: CASSLRTATYEQYF
j_call: TRBJ2-7; v_call: TRBV6-5; cdr3_aa: CASSYAADFYEQYF
j_call: TRBJ2-1; v_call: TRBV19; cdr3_aa: CASRELAGGWEQFF
j_call: TRBJ1-4; v_call: TRBV19; cdr3_aa: CASSIGRANEKLFF
j_call: TRBJ2-3; v_call: TRBV7-2; cdr3_aa: CASSIGTSLRTQYF
j_call: TRBJ2-7; v_call: TRBV11-3; cdr3_aa: CASSTHQTGPNEQYF
j_call: TRBJ2-5; v_call: TRBV24-1; cdr3_aa: CATSGSPGTGKETQYF
j_call: TRBJ2-2; v_call: TRBV28; cdr3_aa: CASRPSSGRALYTGELFF
j_call: TRBJ2-5; v_call: TRBV29-1; cdr3_aa: CSVEGGQGGIFLEETQYF
j_call: NA; v_call: TRBV20-1; cdr3_aa: CSAREVASKETQYF
j_call: TRBJ2-1; v_call: TRBV10-3; cdr3_aa: CAISVGAGGHNEQFF
j_call: TRBJ2-1; v_call: TRBV11-2; cdr3_aa: CAWSAGGTGLSVYEQFF
j_call: TRBJ2-7; v_call: TRBV11-2; cdr3_aa: CASSLTGHPYEQYF
j_call: TRBJ2-7; v_call: TRBV11-2; cdr3_aa: CASSLGSRARGQYF
j_call: TRBJ1-5; v_call: TRBV2; cdr3_aa: CASSEGGQAYQPQHF
j_call: TRBJ2-7; v_call: TRBV27; cdr3_aa: CASSKGQGASYEQYF
j_call: TRBJ1-5; v_call: TRBV10-2; cdr3_aa: CASSEEVWQPQHF
j_call: TRBJ2-1; v_call: TRBV7-9; cdr3_aa: CASSLWSKGGPGEQFF
j_call: TRBJ1-3; v_call: TRBV4-3; cdr3_aa: CASSQDQGSGNTIYF